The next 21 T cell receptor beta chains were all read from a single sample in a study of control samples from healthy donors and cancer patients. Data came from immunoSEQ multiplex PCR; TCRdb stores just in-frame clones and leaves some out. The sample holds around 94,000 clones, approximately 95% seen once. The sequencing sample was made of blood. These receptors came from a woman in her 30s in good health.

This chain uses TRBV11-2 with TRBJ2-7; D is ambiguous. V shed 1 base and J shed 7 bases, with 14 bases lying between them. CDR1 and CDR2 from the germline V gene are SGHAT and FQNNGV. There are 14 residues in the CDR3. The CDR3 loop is CASSLVPGSKEQYF. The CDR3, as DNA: TGTGCCAGCAGCTTAGTCCCGGGTTCGAAAGAGCAGTACTTC.

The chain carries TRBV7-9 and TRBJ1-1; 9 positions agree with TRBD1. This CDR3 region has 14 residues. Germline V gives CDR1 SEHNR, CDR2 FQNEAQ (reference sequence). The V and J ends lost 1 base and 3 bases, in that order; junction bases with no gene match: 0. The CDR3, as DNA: TGTGCCAGCAGCTTAGGGGACAGGGACACTGAAGCTTTCTTT. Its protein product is CASSLGDRDTEAFF.

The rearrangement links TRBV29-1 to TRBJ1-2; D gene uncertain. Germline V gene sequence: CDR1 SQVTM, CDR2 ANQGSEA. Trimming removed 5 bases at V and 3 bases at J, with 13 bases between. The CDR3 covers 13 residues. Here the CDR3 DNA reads TGCAGCGTTACAGAACAGAGAGACTATGGCTACACCTTC. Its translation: CSVTEQRDYGYTF.

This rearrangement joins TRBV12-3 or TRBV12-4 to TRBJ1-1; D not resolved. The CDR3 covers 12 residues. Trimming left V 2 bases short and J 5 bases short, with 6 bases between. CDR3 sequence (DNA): TGTGCCAGCAGTTTAATCAGGACTGAAGCTTTCTTT. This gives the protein CASSLIRTEAFF.

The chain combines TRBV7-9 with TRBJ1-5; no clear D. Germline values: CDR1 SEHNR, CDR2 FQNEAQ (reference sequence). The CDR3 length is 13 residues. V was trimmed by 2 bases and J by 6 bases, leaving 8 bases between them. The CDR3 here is CASSLSGVQPQHF. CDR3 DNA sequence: TGTGCCAGCAGCTTATCTGGGGTTCAGCCCCAGCATTTT.

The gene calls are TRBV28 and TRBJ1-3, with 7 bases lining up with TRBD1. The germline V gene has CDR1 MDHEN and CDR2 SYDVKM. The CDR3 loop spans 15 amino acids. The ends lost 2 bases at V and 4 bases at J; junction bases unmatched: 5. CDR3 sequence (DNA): TGTGCCAGCAGTTTACCCGGGACAGCCGGAAACACCATATATTTT. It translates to CASSLPGTAGNTIYF.

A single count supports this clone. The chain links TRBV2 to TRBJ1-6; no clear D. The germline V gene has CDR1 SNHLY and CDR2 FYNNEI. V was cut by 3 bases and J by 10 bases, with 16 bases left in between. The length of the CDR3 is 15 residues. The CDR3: CASSDMWKFESPLHF. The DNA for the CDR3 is TGTGCCAGCAGTGATATGTGGAAGTTCGAATCACCCCTCCACTTT.

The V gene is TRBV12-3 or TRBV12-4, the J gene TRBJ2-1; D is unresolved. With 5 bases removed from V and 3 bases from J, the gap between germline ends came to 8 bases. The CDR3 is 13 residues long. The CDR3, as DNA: TGTGCCAGCAGTCCCACGGACTACAATGAGCAGTTCTTC. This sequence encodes CASSPTDYNEQFF.

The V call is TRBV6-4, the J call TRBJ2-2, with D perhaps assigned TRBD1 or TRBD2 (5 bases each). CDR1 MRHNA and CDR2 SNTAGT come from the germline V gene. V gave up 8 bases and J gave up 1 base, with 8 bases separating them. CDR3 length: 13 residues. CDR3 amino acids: CASRDGNTGELFF. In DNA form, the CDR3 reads TGTGCCAGCCGGGACGGGAACACCGGGGAGCTGTTTTTT.

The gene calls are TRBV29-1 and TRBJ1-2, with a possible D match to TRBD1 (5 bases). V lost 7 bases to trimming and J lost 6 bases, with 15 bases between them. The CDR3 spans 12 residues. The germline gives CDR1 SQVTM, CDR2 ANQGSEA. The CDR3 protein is CSGLGATDGYTF. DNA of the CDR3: TGCAGCGGACTCGGCGCGACAGATGGCTACACCTTC.

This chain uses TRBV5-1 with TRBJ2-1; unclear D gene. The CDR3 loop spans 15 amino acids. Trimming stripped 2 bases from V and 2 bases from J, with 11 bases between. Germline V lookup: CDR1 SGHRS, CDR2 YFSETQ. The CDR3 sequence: CASSFSGLPYNEQFF. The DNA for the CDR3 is TGCGCCAGCAGCTTCTCGGGCCTGCCCTACAATGAGCAGTTCTTC.

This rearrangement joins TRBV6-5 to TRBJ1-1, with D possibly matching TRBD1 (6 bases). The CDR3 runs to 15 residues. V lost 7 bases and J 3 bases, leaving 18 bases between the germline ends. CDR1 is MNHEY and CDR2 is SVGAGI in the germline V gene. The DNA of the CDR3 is TGTGCCAGCAAGGACCTCAGGGGATTGTACACTGAAGCTTTCTTT. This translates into CASKDLRGLYTEAFF.

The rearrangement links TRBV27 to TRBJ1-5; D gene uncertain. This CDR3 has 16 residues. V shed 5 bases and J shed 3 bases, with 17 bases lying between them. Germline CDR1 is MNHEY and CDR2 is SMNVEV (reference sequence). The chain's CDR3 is CASSPPEGEVNQPQHF. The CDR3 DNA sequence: TGTGCCAGCAGTCCGCCCGAGGGCGAGGTCAATCAGCCCCAGCATTTT.

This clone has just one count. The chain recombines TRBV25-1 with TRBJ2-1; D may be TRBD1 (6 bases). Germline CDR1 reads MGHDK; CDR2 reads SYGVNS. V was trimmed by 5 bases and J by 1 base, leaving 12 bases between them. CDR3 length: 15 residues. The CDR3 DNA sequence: TGTGCCAGCAGTTTCGGACAGCCTTCCTACAATGAGCAGTTCTTC. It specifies CASSFGQPSYNEQFF.

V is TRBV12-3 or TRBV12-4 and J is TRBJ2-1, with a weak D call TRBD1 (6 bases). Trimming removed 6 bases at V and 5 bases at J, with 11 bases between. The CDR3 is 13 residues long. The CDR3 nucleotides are TGTGCCAGCAGCGTTGACAGGAACAATGAGCAGTTCTTC. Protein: CASSVDRNNEQFF.

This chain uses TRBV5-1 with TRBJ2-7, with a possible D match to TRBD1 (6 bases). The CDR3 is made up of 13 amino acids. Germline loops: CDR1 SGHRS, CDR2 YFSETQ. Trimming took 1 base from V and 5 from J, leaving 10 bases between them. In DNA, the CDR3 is TGCGCCAGCAGCTTGTCAGGGGCGGACGAGCAGTACTTC. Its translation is CASSLSGADEQYF.

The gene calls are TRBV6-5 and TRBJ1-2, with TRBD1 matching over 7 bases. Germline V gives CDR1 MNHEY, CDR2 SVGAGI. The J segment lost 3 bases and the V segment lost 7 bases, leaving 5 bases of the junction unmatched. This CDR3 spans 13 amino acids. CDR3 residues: CASKRTGDYGYTF. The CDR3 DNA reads TGTGCCAGCAAAAGAACAGGGGACTATGGCTACACCTTC.

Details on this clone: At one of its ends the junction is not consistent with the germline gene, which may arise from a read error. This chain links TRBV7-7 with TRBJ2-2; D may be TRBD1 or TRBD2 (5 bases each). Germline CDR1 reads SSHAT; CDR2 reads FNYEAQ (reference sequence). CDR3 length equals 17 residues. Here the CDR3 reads CASSSTGTVTNTGELFF. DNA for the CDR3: TGTGCTAGCAGCTCAACCGGGACCGTCACTAACACCGGGGAGCTGTTTTTT.

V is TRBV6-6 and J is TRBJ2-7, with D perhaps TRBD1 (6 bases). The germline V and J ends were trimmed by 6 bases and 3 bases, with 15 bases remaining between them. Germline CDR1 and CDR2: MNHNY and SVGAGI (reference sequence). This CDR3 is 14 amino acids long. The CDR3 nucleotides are TGTGCCAGCAGCGACCCCGTACAGGGCTACGAGCAGTACTTC. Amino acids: CASSDPVQGYEQYF.

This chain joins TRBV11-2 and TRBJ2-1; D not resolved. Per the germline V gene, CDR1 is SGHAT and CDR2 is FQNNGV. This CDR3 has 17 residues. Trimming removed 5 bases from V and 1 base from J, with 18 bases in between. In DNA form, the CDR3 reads TGTGCCAGCAGCGAACTGCTGGGCCAACCTTCCTACAATGAGCAGTTCTTC. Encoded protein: CASSELLGQPSYNEQFF. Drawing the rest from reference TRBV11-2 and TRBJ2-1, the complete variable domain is EAGVAQSPRYKIIEKRQSVAFWCNPISGHATLYWYQQILGQGPKLLIQFQNNGVVDDSQLPKDRFSAERLKGVDSTLKIQPAKLEDSAVYLCASSELLGQPSYNEQFFGPGTRLTVL.

The CDR3 DNA is TGTGCCAGCAGTGAAGCGCTATTTGGGGCGCGAGGCTATGGCTACACCTTC. Protein: CASSEALFGARGYGYTF. The chain combines TRBV6-1 with TRBJ1-2, with D perhaps TRBD1 (5 bases). V was pared by 0 bases and J by 4 bases, with 18 bases between. Germline V gene lookup returns CDR1 MNHNS and CDR2 SASEGT. The CDR3 runs to 17 residues.